The 5 T cell receptor beta chains given below trace back to one sample, sequenced in a study of identical twins. MiXCR was run by TCRdb on the 5' RACE reads, yielding one entry per CDR3 protein. The table lists around 300,000 distinct CDR3 sequences, under 9.5% of them singletons. The same data also went into a second study, on yellow fever vaccine responses in identical twins.

Sequencing was performed on memory (CD45RO+) T cells sorted from blood. Receptors were obtained from a woman aged 18-35 years in good health.

The table lists this clonotype with many counts. The CDR3 here is CASVGYEDTQYF. Written as DNA, the CDR3 is TGTGCCAGCGTCGGGTACGAAGATACGCAGTATTTT. The J gene is TRBJ2-3, the V gene TRBV12-3 or TRBV12-4; D remains ambiguous. CDR3 length equals 12 residues. Between the trimmed V and J ends, which lost 8 bases and 5 bases, there was a span of 11 bases.

In its sample, this clonotype was seen many times. This chain uses TRBV12-3 or TRBV12-4 with TRBJ2-7; 8 positions agree with TRBD1. This CDR3 comprises 14 residues. After removal of 6 bases from V and 3 bases from J, the junction contained 7 bases not matched to a gene. Here the CDR3 DNA reads TGTGCCAGCAGACGACAGGGGACCATCTACGAGCAGTACTTC. Protein: CASRRQGTIYEQYF.

The rearrangement links TRBV12-3 or TRBV12-4 to TRBJ1-5; D gene uncertain. V lost 5 bases and J lost 7, with 9 bases in between. This CDR3 has 12 residues. The CDR3: CASSPGTQPQHF. As DNA, the CDR3 is TGTGCCAGCAGTCCAGGAACCCAGCCCCAGCATTTT.

This clonotype has only a few counts. CDR3 sequence: CASSLQREPIWPQHF. As DNA, the CDR3 is TGTGCCAGCAGTCTTCAAAGGGAGCCGATTTGGCCCCAGCATTTT. The chain joins TRBV16 to TRBJ1-5; D is unresolved. V was clipped by 6 bases and J by 9 bases, with 21 bases between them. Germline V gene lookup returns CDR1 KGHSY and CDR2 FQNENV. The CDR3 is 15 amino acids.

The rearrangement uses TRBV24-1 and TRBJ2-7; 9 bases are shared with TRBD1. Looked up from germline, CDR1 is KGHDR and CDR2 is SFDVKD. J lost 5 bases, V lost 6 bases, and 4 bases had no gene match. The CDR3 extends over 13 amino acids. The CDR3 sequence: CATSRTGANEQYF. The DNA of the CDR3 is TGTGCCACCAGTAGGACAGGGGCCAACGAGCAGTACTTC.